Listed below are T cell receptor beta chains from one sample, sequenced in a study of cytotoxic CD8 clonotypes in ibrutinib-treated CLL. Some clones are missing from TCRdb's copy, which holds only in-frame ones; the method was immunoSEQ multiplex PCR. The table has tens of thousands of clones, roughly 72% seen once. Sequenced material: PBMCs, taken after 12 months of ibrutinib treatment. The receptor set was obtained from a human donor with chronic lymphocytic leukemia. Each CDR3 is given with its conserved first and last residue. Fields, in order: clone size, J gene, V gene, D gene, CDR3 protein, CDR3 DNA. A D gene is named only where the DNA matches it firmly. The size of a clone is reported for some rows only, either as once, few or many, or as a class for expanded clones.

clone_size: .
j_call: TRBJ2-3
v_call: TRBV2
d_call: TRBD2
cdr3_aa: CASSVTRTSGGVDTQYF
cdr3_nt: TGTGCCAGCAGCGTGACCCGGACTAGCGGGGGGGTAGATACGCAGTATTTT

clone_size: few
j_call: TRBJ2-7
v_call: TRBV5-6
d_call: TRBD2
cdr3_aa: CASSLAGRYEQYF
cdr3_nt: TGTGCCAGCAGCTTAGCGGGACGCTACGAGCAGTACTTC

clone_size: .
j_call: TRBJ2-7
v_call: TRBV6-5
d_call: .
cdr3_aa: CASLSGTATYEQYF
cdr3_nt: TGTGCCAGCCTATCGGGGACGGCGACCTACGAGCAGTACTTC

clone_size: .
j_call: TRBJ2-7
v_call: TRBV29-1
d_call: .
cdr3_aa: CSVEYLPNYEQYF
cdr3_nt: TGCAGCGTTGAATATCTCCCGAACTACGAGCAGTACTTC

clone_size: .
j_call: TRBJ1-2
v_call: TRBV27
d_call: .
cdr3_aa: CASSFGANYGYTF
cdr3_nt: TGTGCCAGCAGTTTCGGAGCTAACTATGGCTACACCTTC

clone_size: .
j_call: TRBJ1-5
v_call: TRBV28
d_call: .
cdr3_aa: CASSVTGWDNQPQHF
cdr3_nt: TGTGCCAGCAGTGTCACGGGGTGGGACAATCAGCCCCAGCATTTT

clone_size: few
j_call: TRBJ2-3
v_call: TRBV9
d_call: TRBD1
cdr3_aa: CASSVGDSLPSSTDTQYF
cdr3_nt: TGTGCCAGCAGCGTAGGGGACAGCCTCCCCTCTAGCACAGATACGCAGTATTTT

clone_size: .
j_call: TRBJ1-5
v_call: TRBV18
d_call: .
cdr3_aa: CASSLHEGNQPQHF
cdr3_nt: TGTGCCAGCTCGCTCCATGAGGGCAATCAGCCCCAGCATTTT

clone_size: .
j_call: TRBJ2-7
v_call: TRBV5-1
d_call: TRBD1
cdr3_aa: CASSKQTGYEQYF
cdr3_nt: TGCGCCAGCAGCAAACAGACAGGGTACGAGCAGTACTTC

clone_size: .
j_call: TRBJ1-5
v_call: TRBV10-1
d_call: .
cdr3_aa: CASSEDDETDSNQPQHF
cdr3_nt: TGCGCCAGCAGTGAGGATGATGAGACAGATAGCAATCAGCCCCAGCATTTT